The source of this TCR beta chain is a study of human T cells and chemical hapten exposure. Each CDR3 protein is one row after TCRdb ran MiXCR on the RACE reads. Of tens of thousands of distinct CDR3 sequences in the sample, roughly 10% were seen once. This clonotype has only a few counts. The CDR3 extends over 15 amino acids. The germline V gene encodes CDR1 SGHRS and CDR2 YFSETQ. V was pared by 2 bases and J by 5 bases, with 17 bases between. Time point noted: patch test 2, 6 weeks after DPC sensitization. Indicated treatment: therapeutic diphenylcyclopropenone sensitization with weekly scalp DPC. The sample in question was whole blood, obtained in connection with sensitization to the hapten diphenylcyclopropenone (DPC). This TCR derives from a man aged 18 to 30 with alopecia areata. Some clones in this sample may be carry-over from other donors' samples. This chain joins TRBV5-1 and TRBJ2-7, with D perhaps TRBD1 (5 bases). CDR3 region: CASSFPGRARNEQYF. Here the CDR3 DNA reads TGCGCCAGCAGCTTCCCCGGCAGGGCCAGGAACGAGCAGTACTTC.